The clone carrying this TCR beta chain appeared a few times. What it binds is not known. Different DNA sequences within this sample yield the same CDR3. The data were obtained in a study of beta chain features in type 1 diabetes. Whole-study findings and limits: Patients showed naive, central memory and Treg TCRB repertoires that appeared more similar than those of healthy donors.

The isolated RNA, all of it, was reverse transcribed, so expressed TCRB transcripts were what got sequenced. The average read count of naive, central memory and regulatory T cell samples was 3 million to 4 million. The assay was immunoSEQ multiplex PCR, and TCRdb's table has in-frame clones only and misses some. There are approximately 470,000 clones in the sample; about 30% occur only once, and 0.05% to 0.07% lies in the top ten. The material sequenced was naive CD4+ T cells from blood. The receptor was derived from a man between 18 and 35 years old in good health.

The CDR3 region has the DNA TGCAGCGTTGGTCGGGATACCTACGAGCAGTACTTC. Translated: CSVGRDTYEQYF. The V gene is TRBV29-1, the J gene TRBJ2-7; D possibly corresponds to TRBD2 (5 bases). This CDR3 has 12 amino acids. The V end lost 4 bases, the J end lost 2 bases, and 9 bases lay between the germline ends. Germline V lookup: CDR1 SQVTM, CDR2 ANQGSEA.